The source of this T cell receptor (beta chain) is a study of early T cells in non-severe SARS-CoV-2 infection. Study results and caveats: Lookups in VDJdb leaned toward anti-spike CD8 responses and missed private and CD4 specificities.

This clonotype was detected ten times or more. Its antigen is undetermined. With 5 bases clipped from V and 1 base from J, the junction kept 6 bases outside the gene matches. The germline V gene encodes CDR1 MNHNS and CDR2 SASEGT. The CDR3 length is 16 residues. TCRdb re-analysed the 5' RACE reads in MiXCR, keeping a single row per CDR3 protein. Seen here are around 40,000 distinct CDR3 sequences, roughly 10% observed once, and the top ten hold 8.5% to 10%. The receptor comes from an adult who was a healthcare worker with PCR-confirmed SARS-CoV-2 infection or an uninfected control (not recorded which). The rearrangement uses TRBV6-1 and TRBJ2-1; 9 bases match TRBD1. The sample was whole blood. The chain's CDR3 is CASSSGQGGSYNEQFF. Written as DNA, the CDR3 is TGTGCCAGCAGTTCGGGACAGGGAGGGTCCTACAATGAGCAGTTCTTC.